This T cell receptor (beta chain) was captured by sequencing in a study of control samples from healthy donors and cancer patients. Profiled with immunoSEQ multiplex PCR; TCRdb holds only in-frame clones, not every one. The sample has more than 100,000 clones; more than 80% are singletons. CDR1 is GTSNPN, CDR2 SVGIG, per germline (reference sequence). Deletions cut 2 bases from V and 0 bases from J, with 2 bases between. The CDR3 is 12 amino acids. Sequenced material: blood. The chain recombines TRBV30 with TRBJ1-5; D gene unclear. This sequence was found in a man younger than 35 in good health. CDR3 residues: CAWSLSNQPQHF. DNA for the CDR3: TGTGCCTGGAGTCTTAGCAATCAGCCCCAGCATTTT.